Listed below are T cell receptor beta chains from one sample, sequenced in a study of T cells in narcolepsy. Their recognized antigens are unknown. Clones were sequenced by immunoSEQ multiplex PCR, and TCRdb holds only the in-frame ones, with some missing. The profile shows 200 to 250 clones, roughly 24% of them singletons. The specimen was cultured CD4+ T cells from cerebrospinal fluid. The receptors here all came from a human donor with narcolepsy. The CDR3 runs from the conserved cysteine through the conserved F or W. A D gene is named only where the DNA matches it firmly. Some rows have no size entry. The others give once, few or many, or a class for an expanded clone.

J	size	D	V	CDR3	DNA
TRBJ1-6	.	TRBD1	TRBV25-1	CASSEYLGGTDNSPLHF	TGTGCCAGCAGTGAATATCTCGGCGGGACAGATAATTCACCCCTCCACTTT
TRBJ1-6	few	.	TRBV21-1	CASRSSLATHTHNSPLHF	TGTGCCAGCAGGAGCAGCTTAGCTACACATACTCATAATTCACCCCTCCACTTT
TRBJ2-1	.	TRBD1	TRBV2	CASRNLAGGGGYNEQFF	TGTGCCAGCAGAAACCTCGCAGGGGGCGGCGGGTACAATGAGCAGTTCTTC
TRBJ2-7	few	.	TRBV5-4	CASSTPGKHEQYF	TGTGCCAGCAGTACCCCAGGGAAACACGAGCAGTACTTC
TRBJ2-7	.	.	TRBV6-5	CASSYGLSSSYEQYF	TGTGCCAGCAGTTACGGTCTATCAAGCTCCTACGAGCAGTACTTC
TRBJ2-7	hyperexpanded	.	TRBV5-4	CASSLGVYEQYF	TGTGCCAGCAGCTTGGGTGTATACGAGCAGTACTTC
TRBJ2-3	few	TRBD2	TRBV9	CASSVLSGGGADTQYF	TGTGCCAGCAGCGTTCTGAGCGGGGGGGGCGCAGATACGCAGTATTTT
TRBJ2-1	.	.	TRBV2	CASGLCNEQFF	TGTGCCAGCGGGCTATGCAATGAGCAGTTCTTC
TRBJ2-7	few	TRBD1	TRBV13	CASSSTGTGGFQQYF	TGTGCCAGCAGCTCCACTGGGACAGGGGGTTTCCAGCAGTACTTC
TRBJ2-3	.	TRBD2	TRBV7-9	CASSLVGGAADTQYF	TGTGCCAGCAGCTTAGTCGGGGGGGCGGCAGATACGCAGTATTTT
TRBJ2-3	few	.	TRBV15	CATTGALTDTQYF	TGTGCCACCACTGGGGCCCTCACAGATACGCAGTATTTT
TRBJ1-1	hyperexpanded	.	TRBV28	CASSLFRVNTEAFF	TGTGCCAGCAGTTTATTCCGAGTGAACACTGAAGCTTTCTTT
TRBJ2-3	hyperexpanded	TRBD2	TRBV7-2	CASSLVGGAADTQYF	TGTGCCAGCAGCTTAGTCGGGGGGGCGGCAGATACGCAGTATTTT
TRBJ1-3	few	TRBD1	TRBV25-1	CASSAGTGSNTIYF	TGTGCCAGCAGTGCCGGGACAGGGTCAAACACCATATATTTT
TRBJ2-7	large	TRBD2	TRBV7-2	CASSPLVASGGPRNEQYF	TGTGCCAGCAGCCCTCTGGTGGCTAGCGGGGGGCCAAGGAACGAGCAGTACTTC
TRBJ1-1	.	.	TRBV6-5	CASSPGQYTEAFF	TGTGCCAGCAGTCCCGGACAGTACACTGAAGCTTTCTTT
TRBJ2-7	once	TRBD1	TRBV5-7	CASSSGQITKVYEQYF	TGTGCCAGCAGCTCGGGACAGATCACAAAAGTCTACGAGCAGTACTTC
TRBJ2-5	large	.	TRBV18	CASSPLPQETQYF	TGTGCCAGCTCACCCCTCCCCCAAGAGACCCAGTACTTC
TRBJ2-7	.	TRBD1	TRBV27	CASQTGAGGRYEQYF	TGTGCCAGCCAAACCGGGGCAGGGGGTCGGTACGAGCAGTACTTC
TRBJ2-7	.	.	TRBV7-8	CASSYSTYEQYF	TGTGCCAGCAGCTACTCTACCTACGAGCAGTACTTC
TRBJ2-7	few	.	TRBV6-1	CASSLMRASEEQYF	TGTGCCAGCAGTCTCATGAGGGCAAGTGAGGAGCAGTACTTC
TRBJ2-1	.	TRBD2	TRBV5-1	CASTASGRTGNEQFF	TGCGCCAGCACCGCTAGCGGGAGGACGGGTAATGAGCAGTTCTTC
TRBJ2-7	few	TRBD2	TRBV6-1	CASSEQAGGLGGEQYF	TGTGCCAGCAGTGAACAAGCGGGAGGCCTCGGGGGGGAGCAGTACTTC
TRBJ1-5	few	.	TRBV27	CASSAWTGSRNQPQHF	TGTGCCAGCAGTGCCTGGACTGGGTCACGTAATCAGCCCCAGCATTTT
TRBJ2-3	large	TRBD2	TRBV6-6	CAARTSAITSTDTQYF	TGTGCCGCAAGGACTAGCGCAATCACTAGCACAGATACGCAGTATTTT
TRBJ1-4	.	.	TRBV4-1	CASSPTGGGNEKLFF	TGCGCCAGCAGCCCTACGGGGGGTGGTAATGAAAAACTGTTTTTT
TRBJ2-7	.	TRBD1	TRBV4-2	CASSSGQITKVYEQYF	TGTGCCAGCAGCTCGGGACAGATCACAAAAGTCTACGAGCAGTACTTC
TRBJ1-1	hyperexpanded	.	TRBV7-3	CASSPGQYTEAFF	TGTGCCAGCAGTCCCGGACAGTACACTGAAGCTTTCTTT
TRBJ2-3	few	TRBD2	TRBV7-3	CASQAGGTTDTQYF	TGTGCCTCTCAGGCGGGGGGAACCACAGATACGCAGTATTTT
TRBJ2-3	large	.	TRBV4-1	CASSALGIFTDTQYF	TGCGCCAGCAGCGCGCTCGGGATTTTCACAGATACGCAGTATTTT
TRBJ1-1	.	.	TRBV7-2	CASSLGGKNTEAFF	TGTGCCAGCAGTCTTGGGGGGAAGAACACTGAAGCTTTCTTT
TRBJ2-7	.	.	TRBV6-9	CASSTPGKHEQYF	TGTGCCAGCAGTACCCCAGGGAAACACGAGCAGTACTTC
TRBJ1-1	large	.	TRBV9	CASSPGDDTEAFF	TGTGCCAGCAGCCCAGGTGACGACACTGAAGCTTTCTTT
TRBJ2-7	.	TRBD1	TRBV25-1	CASQTGAGGRYEQYF	TGTGCCAGCCAAACCGGGGCAGGGGGTCGGTACGAGCAGTACTTC
TRBJ1-6	.	TRBD1	TRBV25-1	CASSLQGELGFHSPLHF	TGTGCCAGCAGTTTACAGGGGGAACTAGGATTTCATTCACCCCTCCACTTT
TRBJ1-3	hyperexpanded	.	TRBV13	CASSLGTPYRGNTIYF	TGTGCCAGCAGCTTAGGGACACCCTACCGTGGAAACACCATATATTTT
TRBJ2-7	.	TRBD2	TRBV7-3	CASSPLVASGGPRNEQYF	TGTGCCAGCAGCCCTCTGGTGGCTAGCGGGGGGCCAAGGAACGAGCAGTACTTC
TRBJ2-7	.	TRBD2	TRBV7-3	CASSLGRAGVYEQYF	TGTGCCAGCAGCTTAGGTCGGGCGGGAGTCTACGAGCAGTACTTC
TRBJ1-1	.	.	TRBV6-5	CASSLFRVNTEAFF	TGTGCCAGCAGTTTATTCCGAGTGAACACTGAAGCTTTCTTT
TRBJ2-5	large	TRBD1	TRBV25-1	CASSRGDRGQETQYF	TGTGCCAGCTCCCGCGGAGACAGGGGTCAAGAGACCCAGTACTTC
TRBJ2-7	few	TRBD1	TRBV7-9	CASSSGQITKVYEQYF	TGTGCCAGCAGCTCGGGACAGATCACAAAAGTCTACGAGCAGTACTTC
TRBJ2-7	.	TRBD1	TRBV5-6	CASSSGQITKVYEQYF	TGTGCCAGCAGCTCGGGACAGATCACAAAAGTCTACGAGCAGTACTTC
TRBJ2-7	few	.	TRBV6-5	CASSTPGKHEQYF	TGTGCCAGCAGTACCCCAGGGAAACACGAGCAGTACTTC
TRBJ2-7	few	.	TRBV11-2	CASSPSYEQYF	TGTGCCAGCAGCCCGTCCTACGAGCAGTACTTC
TRBJ1-5	few	TRBD1	TRBV28	CASSAWTGSGNQPQHF	TGTGCCAGCAGTGCCTGGACAGGGTCAGGTAATCAGCCCCAGCATTTT
TRBJ2-3	few	.	TRBV4-3	CASSALGIFTDTQYF	TGCGCCAGCAGCGCGCTCGGGATTTTCACAGATACGCAGTATTTT